The source of this TCR beta chain is a study of T cell repertoires in cytomegalovirus infection. About the study: Both CMV infection and a matching HLA type were indicated by public TCR beta signatures. Overall study findings and caveats: Adding up the frequency of public TCR beta families identified people who carried CMV plus the relevant HLA. Predominance within the ex vivo response was attributable to HLA-C-restricted CMV-specific TCR beta clonotypes.

With regard to this clonotype: Its antigen is unidentified.

TCRdb called the reads again in MiXCR, with one record for every CDR3 protein. The sample has around 300,000 distinct CDR3 sequences; over 20% are singletons. The clonotype originates from a human donor in good health (CMV status not recorded). Some clones in this sample may be carry-over from other donors' samples. Material: PBMCs.

CDR3 loop: CASSPRPGLANNEQFF. CDR3 bases: TGTGCCAGCAGCCCACGCCCGGGACTAGCTAACAATGAGCAGTTCTTC. This chain uses TRBV7-9 with TRBJ2-1; 9 bases line up with TRBD2. Germline V gene lookup returns CDR1 SEHNR and CDR2 FQNEAQ (reference sequence). The trim removed 5 bases at V and 5 bases at J, leaving 10 bases unmatched. The CDR3 consists of 16 residues.